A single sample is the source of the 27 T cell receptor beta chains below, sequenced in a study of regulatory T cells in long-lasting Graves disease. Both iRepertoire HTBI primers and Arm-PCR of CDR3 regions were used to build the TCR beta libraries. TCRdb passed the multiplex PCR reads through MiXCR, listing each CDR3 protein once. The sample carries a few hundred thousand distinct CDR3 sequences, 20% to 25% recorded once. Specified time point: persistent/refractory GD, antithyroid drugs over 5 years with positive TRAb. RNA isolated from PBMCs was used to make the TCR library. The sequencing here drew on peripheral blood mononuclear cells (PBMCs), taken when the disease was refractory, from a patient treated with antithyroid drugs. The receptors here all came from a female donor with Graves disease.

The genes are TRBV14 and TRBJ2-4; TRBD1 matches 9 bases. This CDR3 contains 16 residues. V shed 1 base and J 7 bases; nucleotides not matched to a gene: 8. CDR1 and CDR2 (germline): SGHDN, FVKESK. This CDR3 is CASSQVGQGLRNIQYF. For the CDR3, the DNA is TGTGCCAGCAGCCAAGTGGGACAGGGCTTACGGAACATTCAGTACTTC. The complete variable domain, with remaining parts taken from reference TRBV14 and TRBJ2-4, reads EAGVTQFPSHSVIEKGQTVTLRCDPISGHDNLYWYRRVMGKEIKFLLHFVKESKQDESGMPNNRFLAERTGGTYSTLKVQPAELEDSGVYFCASSQVGQGLRNIQYFGAGTRLSVL.

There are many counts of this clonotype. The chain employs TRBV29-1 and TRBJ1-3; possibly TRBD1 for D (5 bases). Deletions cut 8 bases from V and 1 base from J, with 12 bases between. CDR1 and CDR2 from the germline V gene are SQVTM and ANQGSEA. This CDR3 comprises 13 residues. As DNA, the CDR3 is TGCAGCACACTGGGGGGATCTGGAAACACCATATATTTT. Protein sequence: CSTLGGSGNTIYF.

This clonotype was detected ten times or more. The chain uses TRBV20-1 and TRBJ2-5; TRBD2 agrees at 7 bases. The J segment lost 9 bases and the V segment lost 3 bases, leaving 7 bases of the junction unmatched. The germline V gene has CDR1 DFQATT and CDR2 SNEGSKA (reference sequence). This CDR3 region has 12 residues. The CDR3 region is CSARGLLSPQYF. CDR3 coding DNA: TGCAGTGCTAGGGGACTACTGTCGCCCCAGTACTTC.

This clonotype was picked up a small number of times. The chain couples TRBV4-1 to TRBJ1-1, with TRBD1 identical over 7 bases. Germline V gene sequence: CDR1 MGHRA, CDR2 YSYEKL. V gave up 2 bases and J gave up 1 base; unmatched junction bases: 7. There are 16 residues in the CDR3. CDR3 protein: CASSQPTGEWNTEAFF. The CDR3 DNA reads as TGCGCCAGCAGCCAACCAACAGGGGAGTGGAACACTGAAGCTTTCTTT.

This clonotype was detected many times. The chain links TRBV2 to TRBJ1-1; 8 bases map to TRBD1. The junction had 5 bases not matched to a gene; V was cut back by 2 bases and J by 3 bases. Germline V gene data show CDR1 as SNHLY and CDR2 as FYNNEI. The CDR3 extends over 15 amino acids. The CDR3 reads CASSESRTGYTEAFF. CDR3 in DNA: TGTGCCAGCAGTGAATCTCGGACAGGGTACACTGAAGCTTTCTTT.

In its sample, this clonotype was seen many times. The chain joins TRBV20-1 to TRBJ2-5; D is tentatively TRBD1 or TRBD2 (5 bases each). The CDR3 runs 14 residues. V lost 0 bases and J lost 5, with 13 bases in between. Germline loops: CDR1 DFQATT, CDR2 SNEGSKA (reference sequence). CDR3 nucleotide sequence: TGCAGTGCTAGAGATCAGGATTGGGACGAGACCCAGTACTTC. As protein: CSARDQDWDETQYF.

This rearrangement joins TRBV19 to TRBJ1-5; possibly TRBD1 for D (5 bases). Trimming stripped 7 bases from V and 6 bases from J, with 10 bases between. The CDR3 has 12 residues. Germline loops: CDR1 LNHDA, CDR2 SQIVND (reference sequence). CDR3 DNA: TGTGCCAGTAAAACAGGCGGTCAGCCCCAGCATTTT. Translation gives CASKTGGQPQHF.

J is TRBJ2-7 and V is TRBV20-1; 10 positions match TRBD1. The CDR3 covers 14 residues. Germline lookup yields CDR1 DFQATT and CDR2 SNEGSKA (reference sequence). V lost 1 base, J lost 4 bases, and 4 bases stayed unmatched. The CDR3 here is CSARGGQGFYEQYF. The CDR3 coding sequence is TGCAGTGCTAGAGGGGGACAGGGGTTTTACGAGCAGTACTTC.

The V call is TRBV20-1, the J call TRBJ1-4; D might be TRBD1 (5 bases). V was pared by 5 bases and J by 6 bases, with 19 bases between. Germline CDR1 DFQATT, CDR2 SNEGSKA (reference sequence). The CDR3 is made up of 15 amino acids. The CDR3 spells CSALSLRVVDEKLFF. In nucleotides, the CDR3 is TGCAGTGCTCTTAGTCTCAGGGTTGTAGATGAAAAACTGTTTTTT.

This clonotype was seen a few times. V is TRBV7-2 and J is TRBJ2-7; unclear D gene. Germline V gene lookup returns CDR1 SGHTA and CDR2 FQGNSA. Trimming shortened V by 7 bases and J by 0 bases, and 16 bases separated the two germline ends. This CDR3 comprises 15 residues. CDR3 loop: CASTKSAGSSYEQYF. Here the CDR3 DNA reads TGTGCCAGCACCAAAAGTGCCGGCAGCTCCTACGAGCAGTACTTC. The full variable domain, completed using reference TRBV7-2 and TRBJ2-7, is GAGVSQSPSNKVTEKGKDVELRCDPISGHTALYWYRQSLGQGLEFLIYFQGNSAPDKSGLPSDRFSAERTGGSVSTLTIQRTQQEDSAVYLCASTKSAGSSYEQYFGPGTRLTVT.

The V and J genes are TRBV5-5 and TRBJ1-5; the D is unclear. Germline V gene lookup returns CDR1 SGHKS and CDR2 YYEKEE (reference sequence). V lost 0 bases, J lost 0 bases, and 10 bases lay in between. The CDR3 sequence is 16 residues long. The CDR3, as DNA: TGTGCCAGCAGCTTGGGAGCACTATATAGCAATCAGCCCCAGCATTTT. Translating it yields CASSLGALYSNQPQHF. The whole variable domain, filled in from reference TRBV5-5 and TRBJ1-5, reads DAGVTQSPTHLIKTRGQQVTLRCSPISGHKSVSWYQQVLGQGPQFIFQYYEKEERGRGNFPDRFSARQFPNYSSELNVNALLLGDSALYLCASSLGALYSNQPQHFGDGTRLSIL.

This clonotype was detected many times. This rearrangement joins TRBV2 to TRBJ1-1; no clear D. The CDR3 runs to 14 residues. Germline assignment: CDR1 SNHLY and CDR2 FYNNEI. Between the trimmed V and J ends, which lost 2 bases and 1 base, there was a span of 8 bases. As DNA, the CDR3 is TGTGCCAGCAGTGAAACCGGGCGGAACACTGAAGCTTTCTTT. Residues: CASSETGRNTEAFF.

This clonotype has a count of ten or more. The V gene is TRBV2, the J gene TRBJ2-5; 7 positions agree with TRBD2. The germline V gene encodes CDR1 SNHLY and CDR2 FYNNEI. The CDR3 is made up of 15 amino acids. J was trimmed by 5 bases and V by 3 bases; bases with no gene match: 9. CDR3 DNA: TGTGCCAGCAGTGACGGGGGAGGGCCTGGCGAGACCCAGTACTTC. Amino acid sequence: CASSDGGGPGETQYF.

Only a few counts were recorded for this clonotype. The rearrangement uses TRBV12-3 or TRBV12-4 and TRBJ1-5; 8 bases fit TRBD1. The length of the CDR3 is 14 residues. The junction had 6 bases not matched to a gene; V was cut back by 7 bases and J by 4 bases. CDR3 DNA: TGTGCCAGCACATTTAGACAGGGGAATCAGCCCCAGCATTTT. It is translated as CASTFRQGNQPQHF.

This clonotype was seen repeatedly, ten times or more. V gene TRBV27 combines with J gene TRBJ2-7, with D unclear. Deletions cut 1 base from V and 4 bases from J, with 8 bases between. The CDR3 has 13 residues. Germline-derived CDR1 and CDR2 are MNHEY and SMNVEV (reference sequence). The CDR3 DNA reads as TGTGCCAGCAGTTTATTTCCCGGGTACGAGCAGTACTTC. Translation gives CASSLFPGYEQYF.

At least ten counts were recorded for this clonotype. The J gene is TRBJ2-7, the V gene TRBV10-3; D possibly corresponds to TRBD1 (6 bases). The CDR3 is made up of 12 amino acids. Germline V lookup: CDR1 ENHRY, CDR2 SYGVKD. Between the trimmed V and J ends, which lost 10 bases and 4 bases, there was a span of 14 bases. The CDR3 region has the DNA TGTGCCACCAAGACAGGTGATTACGAGCAGTACTTC. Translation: CATKTGDYEQYF.

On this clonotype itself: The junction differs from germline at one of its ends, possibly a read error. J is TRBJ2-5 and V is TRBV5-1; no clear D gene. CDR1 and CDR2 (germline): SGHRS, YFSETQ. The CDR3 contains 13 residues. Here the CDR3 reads CASTLKVAETQYF. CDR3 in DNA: TGCGCCAGCACCTTGAAAGTCGCTGAGACCCAGTACTTC.

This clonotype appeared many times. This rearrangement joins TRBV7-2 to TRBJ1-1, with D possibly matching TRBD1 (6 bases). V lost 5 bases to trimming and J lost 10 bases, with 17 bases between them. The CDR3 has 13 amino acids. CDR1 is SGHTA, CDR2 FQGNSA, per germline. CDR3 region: CASSPGPRQVAFF. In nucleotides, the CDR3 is TGTGCCAGCAGCCCAGGGCCTCGACAGGTAGCTTTCTTT.

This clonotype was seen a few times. The DNA of the CDR3 is TGCAGTGCTAGCTTCGGCGGGGCAGGGGATGGCTACACCTTC. This sequence encodes CSASFGGAGDGYTF. The chain is built from TRBV20-1 and TRBJ1-2, with a tentative D call TRBD1 (6 bases). Germline V gene data show CDR1 as DFQATT and CDR2 as SNEGSKA (reference sequence). The CDR3 length is 14 residues. Between the trimmed V and J ends, which lost 3 bases and 6 bases, there was a span of 17 bases.

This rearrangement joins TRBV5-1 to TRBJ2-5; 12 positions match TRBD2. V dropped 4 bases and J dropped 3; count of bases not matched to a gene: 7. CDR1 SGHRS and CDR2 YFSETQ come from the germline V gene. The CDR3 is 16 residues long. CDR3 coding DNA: TGCGCCAGCAGCCTAAGGACTAGCGGGATCAAAGAGACCCAGTACTTC. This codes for CASSLRTSGIKETQYF.

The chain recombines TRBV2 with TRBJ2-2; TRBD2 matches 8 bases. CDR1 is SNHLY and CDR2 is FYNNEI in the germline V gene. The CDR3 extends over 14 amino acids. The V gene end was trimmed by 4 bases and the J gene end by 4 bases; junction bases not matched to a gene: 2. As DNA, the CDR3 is TGTGCCAGCAGTGTGAGCGGGGGCACCGGGGAGCTGTTTTTT. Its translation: CASSVSGGTGELFF.

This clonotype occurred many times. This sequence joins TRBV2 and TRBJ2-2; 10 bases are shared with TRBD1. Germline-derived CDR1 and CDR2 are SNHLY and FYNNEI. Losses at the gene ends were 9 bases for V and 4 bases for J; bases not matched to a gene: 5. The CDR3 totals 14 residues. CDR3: CASKTGGSTGELFF. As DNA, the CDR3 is TGTGCCAGTAAGACAGGGGGCAGCACCGGGGAGCTGTTTTTT. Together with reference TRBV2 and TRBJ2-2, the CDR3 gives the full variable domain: EPEVTQTPSHQVTQMGQEVILRCVPISNHLYFYWYRQILGQKVEFLVSFYNNEISEKSEIFDDQFSVERPDGSNFTLKIRSTKLEDSAMYFCASKTGGSTGELFFGEGSRLTVL.

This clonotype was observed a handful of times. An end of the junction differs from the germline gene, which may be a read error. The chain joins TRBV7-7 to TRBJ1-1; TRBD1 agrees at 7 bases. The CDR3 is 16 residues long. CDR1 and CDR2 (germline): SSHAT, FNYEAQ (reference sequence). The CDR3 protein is CASSPPYPGGAGEAFF. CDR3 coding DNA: TGTGCTAGCAGTCCCCCTTACCCAGGGGGGGCCGGTGAAGCTTTCTTT.

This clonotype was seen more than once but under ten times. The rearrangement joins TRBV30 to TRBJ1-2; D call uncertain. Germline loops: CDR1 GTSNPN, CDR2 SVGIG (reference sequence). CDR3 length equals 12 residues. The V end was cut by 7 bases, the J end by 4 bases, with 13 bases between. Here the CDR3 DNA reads TGTGCCTCCCTGGCCGACTCCTATGGCTACACCTTC. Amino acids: CASLADSYGYTF.

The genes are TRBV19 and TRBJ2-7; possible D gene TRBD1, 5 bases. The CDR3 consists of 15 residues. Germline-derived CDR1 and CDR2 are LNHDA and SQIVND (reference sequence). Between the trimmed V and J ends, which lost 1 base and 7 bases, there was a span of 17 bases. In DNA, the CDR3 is TGTGCCAGTAGTATAGGTTCAGGGATATTTCGGGAGCAGTACTTC. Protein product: CASSIGSGIFREQYF.

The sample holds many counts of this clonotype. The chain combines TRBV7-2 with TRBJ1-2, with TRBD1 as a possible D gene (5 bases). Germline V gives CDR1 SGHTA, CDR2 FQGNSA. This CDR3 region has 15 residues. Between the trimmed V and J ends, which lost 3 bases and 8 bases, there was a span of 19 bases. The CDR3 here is CASSLTRFRDAGYTF. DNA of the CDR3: TGTGCCAGCAGCTTGACACGATTCAGGGACGCGGGCTACACCTTC.

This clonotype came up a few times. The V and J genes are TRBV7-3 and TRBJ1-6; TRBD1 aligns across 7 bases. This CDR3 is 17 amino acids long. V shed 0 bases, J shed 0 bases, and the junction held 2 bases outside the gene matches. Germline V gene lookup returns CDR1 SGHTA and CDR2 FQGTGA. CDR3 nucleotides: TGTGCCAGCAGCTTAACGGGACAGAGCTCCTATAATTCACCCCTCCACTTT. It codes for CASSLTGQSSYNSPLHF.